The TCR beta chain under discussion was sequenced for a study of shared clonotypes between healthy human individuals. The CDR3 spans 14 residues. CDR1 and CDR2 (germline): SGHTA, FQGTGA. V lost 3 bases and J lost 0, with 8 bases in between. The split of CD4+ cells yielded CD45RA+ naive and CD45RA-negative memory subsets. A note on this clone: Its matching antigen is unknown.

In the original workflow: ImmunoSEQ output lacked quality scores and full-length reads, limiting matched filtering. Data came from immunoSEQ multiplex PCR; TCRdb stores just in-frame clones and leaves some out. V and J calls plus clone size are reproduced from that table; the DNA served to infer D and trimming. Of under 1,100,000 clones in the sample, 78% were seen once. Study-wide findings and caveats: What rarefaction showed was incomplete sorted-subset sequencing despite large depth. Larger estimated richness was generally recorded for naive subsets relative to memory subsets.

This chain joins TRBV7-3 and TRBJ1-1; D unclear. The sequence was obtained from a man aged 18 to 29 in good health. Some clones in this sample may be carry-over from other donors' samples. Sequenced sample: memory CD4+ T cells from PBMCs. Documented subset: CD45RA-negative fraction. The CDR3 coding sequence is TGTGCCAGCAGCTTCGGGCACATGAACACTGAAGCTTTCTTT. Translating gives CASSFGHMNTEAFF.